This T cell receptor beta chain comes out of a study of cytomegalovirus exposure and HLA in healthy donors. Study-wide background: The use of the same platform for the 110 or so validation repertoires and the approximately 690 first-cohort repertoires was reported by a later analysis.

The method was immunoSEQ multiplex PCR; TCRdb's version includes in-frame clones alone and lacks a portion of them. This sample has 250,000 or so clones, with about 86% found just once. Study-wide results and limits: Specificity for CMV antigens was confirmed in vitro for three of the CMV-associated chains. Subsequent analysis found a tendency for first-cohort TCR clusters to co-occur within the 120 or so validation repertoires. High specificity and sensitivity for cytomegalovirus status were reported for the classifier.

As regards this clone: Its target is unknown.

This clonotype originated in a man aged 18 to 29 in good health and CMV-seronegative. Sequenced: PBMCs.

The chain's CDR3 is CAWSVRQGVYEQYF. CDR3 nucleotides: TGTGCCTGGAGTGTACGTCAGGGGGTCTACGAGCAGTACTTC. V usage is TRBV30 and J usage is TRBJ2-7; 7 bases align to TRBD1. Germline assignment: CDR1 GTSNPN and CDR2 SVGIG (reference sequence). The CDR3 runs to 14 residues. Unmatched junction bases numbered 5, after V lost 0 bases and J lost 3 bases. The full variable domain, with the rest looked up from reference TRBV30 and TRBJ2-7, is SQTIHQWPATLVQPVGSPLSLECTVEGTSNPNLYWYRQAAGRGLQLLFYSVGIGQISSEVPQNLSASRPQDRQFILSSKKLLLSDSGFYLCAWSVRQGVYEQYFGPGTRLTVT.